Listed below are T cell receptor beta chains from one sample, sequenced in a study of blood T cell repertoires in COVID-19. Clones were sequenced by immunoSEQ multiplex PCR, and TCRdb holds only the in-frame ones, with some missing. The table has 230,000 or so clones, roughly 84% seen once. The sequencing sample was made of peripheral blood. These receptors were collected from a man aged 25 to 45 with active or convalescent COVID-19. CDR3s include the opening cysteine and the closing phenylalanine or tryptophan. The order of the fields is clone size, V gene, J gene, D gene, CDR3 DNA, CDR3 protein. D genes are given only for firm matches. Rows may omit the clone size; those that give it use once, few, many or a size class.

abundance: .; v_gene: TRBV5-8; j_gene: TRBJ1-5; d_gene: .; CDR3nt: TGTGCCAGCAGCTTGCTATCAGGGGTCGGGGATCAGCCCCAGCATTTT; CDR3aa: CASSLLSGVGDQPQHF
abundance: .; v_gene: TRBV6-6; j_gene: TRBJ1-2; d_gene: .; CDR3nt: TGTGCCAGCAGTTACTCCGGGGTTGGCTATGGCTACACCTTC; CDR3aa: CASSYSGVGYGYTF
abundance: .; v_gene: TRBV19; j_gene: TRBJ1-6; d_gene: TRBD1; CDR3nt: TGTGCCAGTACATTCGGGGACAGGGTTTTATCACCCCTCCACTTT; CDR3aa: CASTFGDRVLSPLHF
abundance: .; v_gene: TRBV3-1/TRBV3-2; j_gene: TRBJ2-7; d_gene: .; CDR3nt: TGTGCCAGCAGCCCCCTACCAGTGGGGCGTCGGGAGTACGAGCAGTACTTC; CDR3aa: CASSPLPVGRREYEQYF
abundance: once; v_gene: TRBV6-1; j_gene: TRBJ1-5; d_gene: .; CDR3nt: TGTGCCAGCAGTGAAGGGATTTTCTTGGAGGGGAGCAATCAGCCCCAGCATTTT; CDR3aa: CASSEGIFLEGSNQPQHF
abundance: .; v_gene: TRBV21-1; j_gene: TRBJ1-4; d_gene: .; CDR3nt: TGTGCCAGCAGTGCGACAGGGGCCTTGGAAAAACTGTTTTTT; CDR3aa: CASSATGALEKLFF
abundance: .; v_gene: TRBV7-2; j_gene: TRBJ1-6; d_gene: TRBD1; CDR3nt: TGTGCCAGCAGCTTAGCGGACAGGGTCAGCTCCTATAATTCACCCCTCCACTTT; CDR3aa: CASSLADRVSSYNSPLHF
abundance: .; v_gene: TRBV7-9; j_gene: TRBJ2-5; d_gene: .; CDR3nt: TGTGCCAGCAGCTTAATAGAGGAGACCCAGTACTTC; CDR3aa: CASSLIEETQYF
abundance: .; v_gene: TRBV24-1; j_gene: TRBJ2-3; d_gene: TRBD1; CDR3nt: TGTGCCACCAGTGGGACAGGGGTAGGCACAGATACGCAGTATTTT; CDR3aa: CATSGTGVGTDTQYF
abundance: .; v_gene: TRBV19; j_gene: TRBJ2-7; d_gene: TRBD2; CDR3nt: TGTGCCAGTAGTTTATCCGGGACTAGCGGCTTGCACGAGCAGTACTTC; CDR3aa: CASSLSGTSGLHEQYF
abundance: once; v_gene: TRBV29-1; j_gene: TRBJ1-3; d_gene: .; CDR3nt: TGCAGCGTTGAATTCCGGGGAGCTGGAAACACCATATATTTT; CDR3aa: CSVEFRGAGNTIYF
abundance: .; v_gene: TRBV7-2; j_gene: TRBJ1-5; d_gene: .; CDR3nt: TGTGCCAGCAGCTTGACTAGTAGCAATCAGCCCCAGCATTTT; CDR3aa: CASSLTSSNQPQHF
abundance: .; v_gene: TRBV7-8; j_gene: TRBJ2-7; d_gene: .; CDR3nt: TGTGCCAGCAGCTACCAGGGGCTGGATTACCAGCAGTACTTC; CDR3aa: CASSYQGLDYQQYF
abundance: once; v_gene: TRBV11-2; j_gene: TRBJ2-1; d_gene: .; CDR3nt: TGTGCCAGCAGCTCCTCACTCGGGGGCTACAATGAGCAGTTCTTC; CDR3aa: CASSSSLGGYNEQFF
abundance: .; v_gene: TRBV6-6; j_gene: TRBJ1-1; d_gene: .; CDR3nt: TGTGCCAGCAGTGGAACCGGACAGCGAGGGTACACTGAAGCTTTCTTT; CDR3aa: CASSGTGQRGYTEAFF
abundance: .; v_gene: TRBV6-2/TRBV6-3; j_gene: TRBJ1-2; d_gene: TRBD1; CDR3nt: TGTGCCAGCAGTTCCCATGAGGGGGCGGACTATGGCTACACCTTC; CDR3aa: CASSSHEGADYGYTF
abundance: .; v_gene: TRBV6-5; j_gene: TRBJ1-2; d_gene: TRBD1; CDR3nt: TGTGCCAGCAGTAGACAGGGGGTCGGCTACACCTTC; CDR3aa: CASSRQGVGYTF
abundance: .; v_gene: TRBV5-4; j_gene: TRBJ1-6; d_gene: .; CDR3nt: TGTGCCAGCAGCTTGGTGGCCGGGAATGATTCACCCCTCCACTTT; CDR3aa: CASSLVAGNDSPLHF
abundance: few; v_gene: TRBV7-9; j_gene: TRBJ1-2; d_gene: TRBD1; CDR3nt: TGTGCCAGCAGCTTCGGGACAGCGTGGAACTATGGCTACACCTTC; CDR3aa: CASSFGTAWNYGYTF
abundance: .; v_gene: TRBV9; j_gene: TRBJ1-2; d_gene: .; CDR3nt: TGTGCCAGCAGTGGGGACAACCGCTACACCTTC; CDR3aa: CASSGDNRYTF
abundance: .; v_gene: TRBV24-1; j_gene: TRBJ2-5; d_gene: TRBD2; CDR3nt: TGTGCCACCAGTGACCAGACTAGCGGGGTCTTAGAGACCCAGTACTTC; CDR3aa: CATSDQTSGVLETQYF
abundance: .; v_gene: TRBV5-1; j_gene: TRBJ1-1; d_gene: TRBD1; CDR3nt: TGCGCCAGCAGCTTGGGACAGGGAGGATTGGGATTCATGAACACTGAAGCTTTCTTT; CDR3aa: CASSLGQGGLGFMNTEAFF
abundance: .; v_gene: TRBV5-1; j_gene: TRBJ2-2; d_gene: .; CDR3nt: TGCGCCAGCTGCCTGACTTATTCCACCGGGGAGCTGTTTTTT; CDR3aa: CASCLTYSTGELFF
abundance: .; v_gene: TRBV6-5; j_gene: TRBJ1-2; d_gene: .; CDR3nt: TGTGCCAGCAGTTACAAGGGGAGGAAGGAAGGCTACACCTTC; CDR3aa: CASSYKGRKEGYTF
abundance: .; v_gene: TRBV29-1; j_gene: TRBJ2-7; d_gene: TRBD2; CDR3nt: TGCAGCGGCCAACGTCCCGCGGGGGAATCTAGACGACGTGGGCTCTCCTACGAGCAGTACTTC; CDR3aa: CSGQRPAGESRRRGLSYEQYF
abundance: once; v_gene: TRBV5-4; j_gene: TRBJ1-2; d_gene: .; CDR3nt: TGTGCCAGCAGCCGTGGGGACATTGGCTACACCTTC; CDR3aa: CASSRGDIGYTF
abundance: .; v_gene: TRBV2; j_gene: TRBJ1-1; d_gene: .; CDR3nt: TGTGCCAACCCCCTGGAGGCGAACACTGAAGCTTTCTTT; CDR3aa: CANPLEANTEAFF
abundance: .; v_gene: TRBV4-2; j_gene: TRBJ2-1; d_gene: TRBD2; CDR3nt: TGTGCCAGCAGCCAAGAACTAGCGGGAGGGCCGGGTTACAATGAGCAGTTCTTC; CDR3aa: CASSQELAGGPGYNEQFF
abundance: .; v_gene: TRBV5-4; j_gene: TRBJ1-2; d_gene: TRBD1; CDR3nt: TGTGCCAGCAGCTCCAGGGGGCGGCACTATGGCTACACCTTC; CDR3aa: CASSSRGRHYGYTF
abundance: once; v_gene: TRBV3-1/TRBV3-2; j_gene: TRBJ2-5; d_gene: TRBD1; CDR3nt: TGTGCCAGCAGCCAAGGGACAGGGGTACAAGAGACCCAGTACTTC; CDR3aa: CASSQGTGVQETQYF
abundance: .; v_gene: TRBV19; j_gene: TRBJ2-1; d_gene: .; CDR3nt: TGTGCCAGTAGTATGGCCGAAAACTACAATGAGCAGTTCTTC; CDR3aa: CASSMAENYNEQFF
abundance: .; v_gene: TRBV3-1/TRBV3-2; j_gene: TRBJ2-2; d_gene: TRBD2; CDR3nt: TGTGCCAGCAGCCAAGAGGGAGGGTGGGGGAGCACCGGGGAGCTGTTTTTT; CDR3aa: CASSQEGGWGSTGELFF